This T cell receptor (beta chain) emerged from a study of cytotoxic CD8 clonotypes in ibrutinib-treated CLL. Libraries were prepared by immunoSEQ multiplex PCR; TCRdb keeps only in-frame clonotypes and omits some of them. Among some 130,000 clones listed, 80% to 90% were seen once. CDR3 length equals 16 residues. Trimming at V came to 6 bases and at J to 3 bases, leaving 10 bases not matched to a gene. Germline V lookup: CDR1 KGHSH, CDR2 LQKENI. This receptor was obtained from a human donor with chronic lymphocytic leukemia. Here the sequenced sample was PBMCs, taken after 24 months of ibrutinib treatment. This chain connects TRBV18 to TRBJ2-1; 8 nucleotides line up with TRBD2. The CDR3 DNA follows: TGTGCCAGCTCTACAGAGGGAGCGGGAGTCTACAATGAGCAGTTCTTC. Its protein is CASSTEGAGVYNEQFF.